The source of this T cell receptor beta chain is a study of CD8 T cells in ankylosing spondylitis. From germline, CDR1 is DFQATT and CDR2 SNEGSKA (reference sequence). Unmatched junction bases numbered 13, after V lost 3 bases and J lost 4 bases. This CDR3 spans 18 amino acids. Study outcomes and limitations: Disease-linked clones had a CD8+ phenotype and relatively low frequency in peripheral blood. Several highly homologous variants formed a TCR beta motif that appeared characteristic of ankylosing spondylitis blood.

As the method for making TCR beta libraries, quantitative 5'-RACE with molecular barcodes was used. TCRdb passed the 5' RACE reads through MiXCR, listing each CDR3 protein once. The sample contains tens of thousands of distinct CDR3 sequences, 9% to 12% of which appear only once. This clonotype was recorded many times. What it binds is unknown. The chain has TRBV20-1 and TRBJ2-1, with 12 bases fitting TRBD2. The sequenced sample consisted of blood, either unsorted or a sorted T cell fraction (not recorded which). The TCR was taken from a male donor with ankylosing spondylitis or in good health (not recorded which). CDR3 amino acids: CSARGGIGTSGLYNEQFF. The CDR3 region has the DNA TGCAGTGCTAGGGGGGGGATCGGGACTAGCGGGTTGTACAATGAGCAGTTCTTC.